Below, 6 T cell receptor beta chains from the same sample are listed, as sequenced in a study of blood T cell repertoires in COVID-19. Produced via immunoSEQ multiplex PCR; TCRdb's table is partial and in-frame only. The sample contains some 350,000 clones, 70% to 90% of which appear only once. Source material: peripheral blood. These receptors all stem from a woman aged 30 to 39 with COVID-19, enrolled during active disease.

The V call is TRBV10-3, the J call TRBJ2-3; D remains ambiguous. The CDR3 sequence is 13 residues long. Between the trimmed V and J ends, which lost 5 bases and 6 bases, there was a span of 12 bases. CDR1 is ENHRY, CDR2 SYGVKD, per germline. The CDR3 region is CAISRLVGDTQYF. In DNA form, the CDR3 reads TGTGCCATCAGTCGTCTTGTGGGCGATACGCAGTATTTT.

This chain connects TRBV29-1 to TRBJ1-2; 7 positions agree with TRBD1. CDR1 is SQVTM and CDR2 is ANQGSEA in the germline V gene. Unmatched junction bases numbered 12, after V lost 7 bases and J lost 4 bases. The CDR3 sequence is 14 residues long. The CDR3 is CSAVTDRAGYGYTF. Written as DNA, the CDR3 is TGCAGCGCTGTTACTGACAGGGCGGGCTATGGCTACACCTTC.

V is TRBV19 and J is TRBJ1-6, with TRBD1 identical over 7 bases. The CDR3 is made up of 15 amino acids. Germline CDR1 is LNHDA and CDR2 is SQIVND (reference sequence). Losses at the gene ends were 6 bases for V and 8 bases for J; bases not matched to a gene: 10. For the CDR3, the DNA is TGTGCCAGTAGCACTCGACAGGGCCAGGATTCACCCCTCCACTTT. It is translated as CASSTRQGQDSPLHF.

This chain uses TRBV10-2 with TRBJ1-2, with D hard to call. The V gene's germline CDR1 is WSHSY and CDR2 SAAADI. CDR3 length: 15 residues. The V end lost 4 bases, the J end lost 6 bases, and 18 bases lay between the germline ends. This chain's CDR3 is CASSVRLAGDNGYTF. Written as DNA, the CDR3 is TGCGCCAGCAGTGTTCGCCTGGCCGGCGACAATGGCTACACCTTC.

The chain uses TRBV10-3 and TRBJ2-3, with TRBD2 matching over 8 bases. Looked up from germline, CDR1 is ENHRY and CDR2 is SYGVKD. The CDR3 loop spans 14 amino acids. V dropped 6 bases and J dropped 1; count of bases not matched to a gene: 3. The CDR3 sequence: CAISAGGRTDTQYF. The CDR3 coding sequence is TGTGCCATCAGCGCGGGGGGCCGCACAGATACGCAGTATTTT.

The V and J genes are TRBV15 and TRBJ2-5, with TRBD2 matching 8 bases. Germline loops: CDR1 LNHNV, CDR2 YYDKDF (reference sequence). This CDR3 region has 15 residues. J was trimmed by 4 bases and V by 0 bases; bases with no gene match: 4. In DNA, the CDR3 is TGTGCCACCAGCAGAGATGGTCGGGGGGGAGAGACCCAGTACTTC. Protein: CATSRDGRGGETQYF.